Below, 13 T cell receptor beta chains from the same sample are listed, as sequenced in a study of control samples from healthy donors and cancer patients. Generated by immunoSEQ multiplex PCR, the TCRdb table keeps only in-frame clones and is missing some. The sample carries 98,000 or so clones, just under 85% recorded once. Sequenced sample: blood. The source of these receptors is a man aged 18-30 years in good health.

The chain recombines TRBV21-1 with TRBJ2-7; the table's D call, TRBD2, has no DNA check behind it. TRBV21-1 is shown as a pseudogene. The CDR3 length is 16 residues. This chain's CDR3 is CASSKGLAGRFYEQYF. DNA for the CDR3: TGTGCCAGCAGCAAAGGTCTAGCGGGTCGATTCTACGAGCAGTACTTC.

V usage is TRBV14 and J usage is TRBJ2-5; D may be TRBD1 (5 bases). V lost 4 bases and J lost 2, with 11 bases in between. The V gene's germline CDR1 is SGHDN and CDR2 FVKESK. This CDR3 has 14 residues. The CDR3 DNA follows: TGTGCCAGCAGCCCCGAACAGGTACAAGAGACCCAGTACTTC. Translating gives CASSPEQVQETQYF.

This clone was seen just once. V gene TRBV27 combines with J gene TRBJ1-1; D uncertain. CDR1 is MNHEY and CDR2 is SMNVEV in the germline V gene (reference sequence). The CDR3 spans 17 residues. The germline V and J ends were trimmed by 6 bases and 1 base, with 21 bases remaining between them. CDR3 nucleotide sequence: TGTGCCAGCAGGAATTCTCTACTTACTAAAAGGAACACTGAAGCTTTCTTT. Its protein product is CASRNSLLTKRNTEAFF.

The chain joins TRBV7-2 to TRBJ2-7; D is possibly TRBD2 (6 bases). Trimming removed 5 bases from V and 5 bases from J, with 19 bases in between. This CDR3 region has 15 residues. The germline V gene has CDR1 SGHTA and CDR2 FQGNSA. The CDR3 protein is CASSPWGGGSHEQYF. The CDR3 nucleotides are TGTGCCAGCAGCCCGTGGGGTGGAGGGTCCCACGAGCAGTACTTC.

The V call is TRBV3-1 (or the pseudogene TRBV3-2), the J call TRBJ2-1; D not certain. The CDR3 loop spans 15 amino acids. Germline CDR1 and CDR2: LGHDT and YNNKEL (reference sequence). V lost 4 bases to trimming and J lost 1 base, with 11 bases between them. The CDR3 bases are TGTGCCAGCAGCCTTCAAGGAAAGTCCTACAATGAGCAGTTCTTC. Translation: CASSLQGKSYNEQFF.

This sequence joins TRBV27 and TRBJ1-6; D perhaps matches TRBD1 (6 bases). The germline V gene encodes CDR1 MNHEY and CDR2 SMNVEV (reference sequence). The CDR3 consists of 15 residues. V was shortened by 2 bases and J by 13 bases, with 18 bases between the two germline ends. The CDR3 spells CASSLAGARMAPLHF. The CDR3 DNA follows: TGTGCCAGCAGTTTAGCAGGGGCTCGGATGGCGCCCCTCCACTTT.

The CDR3 is CASSLVSDTDTQYF. The CDR3 nucleotides are TGTGCCAGCAGCTTGGTTAGTGACACAGATACGCAGTATTTT. The chain couples TRBV5-4 to TRBJ2-3; the D is unclear. The V end was cut by 0 bases, the J end by 2 bases, with 7 bases between. Germline V lookup: CDR1 SGHNT, CDR2 YYREEE (reference sequence). This CDR3 is 14 amino acids long. Filled out from reference TRBV5-4 and TRBJ2-3, the complete variable domain reads ETGVTQSPTHLIKTRGQQVTLRCSSQSGHNTVSWYQQALGQGPQFIFQYYREEENGRGNFPPRFSGLQFPNYSSELNVNALELDDSALYLCASSLVSDTDTQYFGPGTRLTVL.

The chain joins TRBV25-1 to TRBJ1-4, with D unclear. Germline lookup yields CDR1 MGHDK and CDR2 SYGVNS. V lost 1 base and J 6 bases, leaving 21 bases between the germline ends. This CDR3 is 18 amino acids long. The CDR3 sequence: CASSELGGNRHLDEKLFF. The CDR3 coding sequence is TGTGCCAGCAGTGAATTAGGAGGCAATCGGCATTTGGATGAAAAACTGTTTTTT.

The rearrangement joins TRBV28 to TRBJ1-5, with D unresolved. The germline V gene has CDR1 MDHEN and CDR2 SYDVKM. The CDR3 runs 14 residues. V dropped 4 bases and J dropped 6 bases, with 13 bases sitting between them. CDR3 protein: CASSSPPGGQPQHF. CDR3 nucleotides: TGTGCCAGCAGTTCCCCCCCCGGTGGTCAGCCCCAGCATTTT.

The chain employs TRBV7-2 and TRBJ1-2; TRBD1 matches 8 bases. The V gene's germline CDR1 is SGHTA and CDR2 FQGNSA. V shed 6 bases and J 4 bases; nucleotides not matched to a gene: 7. The CDR3 has 14 residues. CDR3 sequence: CASSEQGVGYGYTF. The CDR3 DNA reads TGTGCCAGCAGTGAACAGGGGGTGGGCTATGGCTACACCTTC.

V and J are TRBV6-2 or TRBV6-3 and TRBJ2-1, with 7 nucleotides matching TRBD2. Germline V gene sequence: CDR1 MNHEY, CDR2 SVGEGT. There are 13 residues in the CDR3. The J segment lost 2 bases and the V segment lost 6 bases, leaving 1 base of the junction unmatched. The CDR3 DNA follows: TGTGCCAGCAGCCGGGGGGCCTACAATGAGCAGTTCTTC. Translated: CASSRGAYNEQFF.

The chain is built from TRBV2 and TRBJ2-3; the D gene could be TRBD1 or TRBD2 (5 bases each). Germline CDR1 reads SNHLY; CDR2 reads FYNNEI. V lost 7 bases and J lost 3, with 8 bases in between. This CDR3 spans 12 amino acids. The CDR3 loop is CASKEGTDTQYF. DNA of the CDR3: TGTGCCAGCAAAGAGGGGACAGATACGCAGTATTTT.

CDR3 sequence: CSASKRYNEQFF. The CDR3 nucleotides read TGCAGTGCTAGTAAGCGCTACAATGAGCAGTTCTTC. This rearrangement joins TRBV20-1 to TRBJ2-1; no reliable D call. The germline V and J ends were trimmed by 3 bases and 3 bases, with 6 bases remaining between them. The CDR3 sequence is 12 residues long. Germline CDR1 is DFQATT and CDR2 is SNEGSKA (reference sequence).